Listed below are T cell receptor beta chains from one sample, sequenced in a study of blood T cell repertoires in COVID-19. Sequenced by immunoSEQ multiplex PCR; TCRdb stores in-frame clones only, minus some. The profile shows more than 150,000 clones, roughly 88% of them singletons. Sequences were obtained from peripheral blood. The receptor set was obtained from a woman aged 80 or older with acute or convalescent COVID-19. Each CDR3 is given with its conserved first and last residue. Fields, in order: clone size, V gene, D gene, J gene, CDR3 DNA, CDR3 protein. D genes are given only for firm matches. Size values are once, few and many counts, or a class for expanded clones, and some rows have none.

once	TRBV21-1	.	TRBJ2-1	TGTGCCAGCAGCAAAGCGCTTAAGCGGGAGTCCTACAATGAGCAGTTCTTC	CASSKALKRESYNEQFF
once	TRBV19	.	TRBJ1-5	TGTGCCAGTAGTATAGTGGGGGCAGGGGTGAAAAATCAGCCCCAGCATTTT	CASSIVGAGVKNQPQHF
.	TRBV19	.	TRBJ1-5	TGTGCCAGTAGTATAAGTGGAGGAAATCAGCCCCAGCATTTT	CASSISGGNQPQHF
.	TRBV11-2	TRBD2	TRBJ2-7	TGTGCCAGCAGCTTAGATCGAGTAGCGGGAGGGAACGAGCAGTACTTC	CASSLDRVAGGNEQYF
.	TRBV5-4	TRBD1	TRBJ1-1	TGTGCCAGCAGCTCGGGGACAGGTAGGGGCACTGAAGCTTTCTTT	CASSSGTGRGTEAFF
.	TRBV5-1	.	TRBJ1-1	TGCGCCAGCAGCTTGGTAGGGGTGAACACTGAAGCTTTCTTT	CASSLVGVNTEAFF
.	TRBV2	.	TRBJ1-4	TGTGCCAGCAGTGAATGGGAGGATGAAAAACTGTTTTTT	CASSEWEDEKLFF
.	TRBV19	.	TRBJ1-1	TGTGCCAGTAGTCTCAGGGCGAACACTGAAGCTTTCTTT	CASSLRANTEAFF
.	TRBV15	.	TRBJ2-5	TGTGCCACCAGCAGAGATCGAGACAGCCAAGAGACCCAGTACTTC	CATSRDRDSQETQYF
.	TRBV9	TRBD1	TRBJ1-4	TGTGCCAGCAGCCCTCAACAGGGGATCAATGAAAAACTGTTTTTT	CASSPQQGINEKLFF
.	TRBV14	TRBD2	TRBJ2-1	TGTGCCAGCAGCCAACTGGGGGGGTCCTACAATGAGCAGTTCTTC	CASSQLGGSYNEQFF
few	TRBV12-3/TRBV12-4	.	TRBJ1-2	TGTGCCAGCAGTCGGACAGCCAACTATGGCTACACCTTC	CASSRTANYGYTF
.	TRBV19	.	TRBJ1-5	TGTGCCAGTAGGGGATCAGGGCCACGCCAGCCCCAGCATTTT	CASRGSGPRQPQHF
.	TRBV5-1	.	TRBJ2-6	TGCGCCAGCAGCCCGGGACTTAGCTCTGGGGCCAACGTCCTGACTTTC	CASSPGLSSGANVLTF
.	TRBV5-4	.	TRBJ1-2	TGTGCCAGCAGTCAACAGGGATGGAATGGCTACACCTTC	CASSQQGWNGYTF
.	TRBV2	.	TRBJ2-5	TGTGCCAGCTACGATATTAAAGACTTCCCCCAAGAGACCCAGTACTTC	CASYDIKDFPQETQYF
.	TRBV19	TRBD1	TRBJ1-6	TGTGCCAGTAGTAATCGGGACAGGGGATCACCCCTCCACTTT	CASSNRDRGSPLHF
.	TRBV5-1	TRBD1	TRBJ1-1	TGCGCCAGCAGCTCTACGGACAGGACAAACACTGAAGCTTTCTTT	CASSSTDRTNTEAFF
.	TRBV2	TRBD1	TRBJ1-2	TGTGCCAGCAGCGGGGCAGGGGGTGCCTCGTATGGCTACACCTTC	CASSGAGGASYGYTF
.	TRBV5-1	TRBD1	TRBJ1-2	TGCGCCAGCGGAAGGGAAATAGGACAGGGGGCTTATGGCTACACCTTC	CASGREIGQGAYGYTF
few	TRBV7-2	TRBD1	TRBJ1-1	TGTGCCAGCAGCTTAGCGACAGGGGCGAGCACTGAAGCTTTCTTT	CASSLATGASTEAFF
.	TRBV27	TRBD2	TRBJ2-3	TGTGCCAGCAGTTTAGGAGCGGGGGAGCGAACGCAGTATTTT	CASSLGAGERTQYF
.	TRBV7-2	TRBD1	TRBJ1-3	TGTGCCAGCAGCTTAGGTGGGACAGGGGCAAACACCATATATTTT	CASSLGGTGANTIYF
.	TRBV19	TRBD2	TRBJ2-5	TGTGCCAGTAGGTCAGGACTAGCGGGAGGAGAGACCCAGTACTTC	CASRSGLAGGETQYF
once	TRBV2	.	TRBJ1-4	TGTGCCAGCAGTAAGCAGGGTGCGACTAATGAAAAACTGTTTTTT	CASSKQGATNEKLFF
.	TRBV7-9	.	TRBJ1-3	TGTGCCACCTCGCCCCTGAGCTCTGGAAACACCATATATTTT	CATSPLSSGNTIYF
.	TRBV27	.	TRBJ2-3	TGTGCCAGCAGTCCCTTCGAGGGCGGGGGCAGCACAGATACGCAGTATTTT	CASSPFEGGGSTDTQYF
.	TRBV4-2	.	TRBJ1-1	TGTGCCAGCAGCCAATGGCAGTTGAACACTGAAGCTTTCTTT	CASSQWQLNTEAFF
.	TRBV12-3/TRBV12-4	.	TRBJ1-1	TGTGCCAGCAGTTTTCAGGGATCCACTGAAGCTTTCTTT	CASSFQGSTEAFF
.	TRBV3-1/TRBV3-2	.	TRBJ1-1	TGTGCCAGCAGCAACCTAGGAGGAAGAATGAACACTGAAGCTTTCTTT	CASSNLGGRMNTEAFF
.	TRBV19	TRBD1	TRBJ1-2	TGTGCCAGTACCCAAACGGGGGACAGAAAAGGTCAAGGCTACACCTTC	CASTQTGDRKGQGYTF
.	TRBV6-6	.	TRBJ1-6	TGTGCCAGCAGTCTCCGACAGGCGAGCTCCTATAATTCACCCCTCCACTTT	CASSLRQASSYNSPLHF
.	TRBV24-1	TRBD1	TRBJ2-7	TGTGCCACCGTCGTGGCCGGGGATCAGGGGGCCGAGCAGTACTTC	CATVVAGDQGAEQYF
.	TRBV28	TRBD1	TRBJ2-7	TGTGCCAGCACCACCGGGACAGGTCTTTCCTACGAGCAGTACTTC	CASTTGTGLSYEQYF
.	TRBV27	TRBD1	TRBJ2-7	TGTGCCAGCAGTCCGTCCTCCGGGACAGGGAAAAAAAGGTACTTC	CASSPSSGTGKKRYF
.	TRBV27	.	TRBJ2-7	TGTGCCAGCAGTTTATCAGGCAGACTCTACGAGCAGTACTTC	CASSLSGRLYEQYF
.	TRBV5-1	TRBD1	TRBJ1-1	TGCGCCAGCAGCTGGGGACAGCCTAACACTGAAGCTTTCTTT	CASSWGQPNTEAFF
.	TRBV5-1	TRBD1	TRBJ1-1	TGCGCCAGCAGCTCACAGGGGAGGAACACTGAAGCTTTCTTT	CASSSQGRNTEAFF
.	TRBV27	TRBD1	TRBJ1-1	TGTGCCAGCAGTTTAGACAGGGGGTACACTGAAGCTTTCTTT	CASSLDRGYTEAFF
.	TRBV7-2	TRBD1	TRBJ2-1	TGTGCCAGCAGCTCCCCGGGGACAGAGCGCTCCTACAATGAGCAGTTCTTC	CASSSPGTERSYNEQFF
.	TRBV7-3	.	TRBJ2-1	TGTGCCAGCAGCCCCGGACCTCAGGGATCACTGCCGTTCTTC	CASSPGPQGSLPFF
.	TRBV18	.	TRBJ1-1	TGTGCCAGCTCACCACGACAGCCGAACACTGAAGCTTTCTTT	CASSPRQPNTEAFF
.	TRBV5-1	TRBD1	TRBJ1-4	TGCGCCAGCAGCTCCGGACCCGGGACAGGGGGCGAAAAACTGTTTTTT	CASSSGPGTGGEKLFF
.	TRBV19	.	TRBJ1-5	TGTGCCAGTACTCAGAGGGCGAACGGGTTGCCCCAGCATTTT	CASTQRANGLPQHF
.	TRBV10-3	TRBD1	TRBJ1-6	TGTGCCATCCGACAGGGGAATAATTCACCCCTCCACTTT	CAIRQGNNSPLHF
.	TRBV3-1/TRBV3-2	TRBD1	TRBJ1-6	TGTGCCAGCAGCCAAGACGGGGGCACAGGGGGGAATTCACCCCTCCACTTT	CASSQDGGTGGNSPLHF
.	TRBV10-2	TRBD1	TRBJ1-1	TGCGCCAGCAGTGAGTCGGGGACAGGGGCCAAGGCTTTCTTT	CASSESGTGAKAFF
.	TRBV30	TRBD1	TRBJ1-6	TGTGCCTGGGCCCTCGGGACAGGGGTTTATTCACCCCTCCACTTT	CAWALGTGVYSPLHF
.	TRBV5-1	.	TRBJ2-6	TGCGCCAGCAGCTTGGGGACTGAGTCTGGGGCCAACGTCCTGACTTTC	CASSLGTESGANVLTF
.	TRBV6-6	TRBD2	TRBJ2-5	TGTGCCACAAGGCGGGGGGGAGGCGAGACCCAGTACTTC	CATRRGGGETQYF
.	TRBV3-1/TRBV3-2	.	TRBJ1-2	TGTGCCAGCAGCCCGCAAGCACCCTATGGCTACACCTTC	CASSPQAPYGYTF
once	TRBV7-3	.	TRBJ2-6	TGTGCCAGCAGCTTAAGTCCGCGGGGCCGGGGGGCCAACGTCCTGACTTTC	CASSLSPRGRGANVLTF
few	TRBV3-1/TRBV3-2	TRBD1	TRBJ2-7	TGTGCCAGCAGCGTGTCACTAACTGGGACAGTTCTTTCCTACGAGCAGTACTTC	CASSVSLTGTVLSYEQYF
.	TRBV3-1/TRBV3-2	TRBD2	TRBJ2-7	TGTGCCAGCAGCCAGGGACTAGCTTCATCCTACGAGCAGTACTTC	CASSQGLASSYEQYF
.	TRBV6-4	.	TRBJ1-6	TGTGCCAGCAGTGACTTGCAAGGGGGTTCACCCCTCCACTTT	CASSDLQGGSPLHF
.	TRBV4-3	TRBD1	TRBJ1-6	TGCGCCAGCAGCCCAGAGGGGGCTTCACCCCTCCACTTT	CASSPEGASPLHF
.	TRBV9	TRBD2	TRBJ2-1	TGTGCCAGCAGCGCGGGACTAGCCTACAATGAGCAGTTCTTC	CASSAGLAYNEQFF
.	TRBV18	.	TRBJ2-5	TGTGCCAGCTCACACCTGTCTCTAGGAGGCGAGACCCAGTACTTC	CASSHLSLGGETQYF